These T cell receptor beta chains were read from a single sample in a study of T cell changes during pregnancy in multiple sclerosis. The assay was immunoSEQ multiplex PCR, and TCRdb's table has in-frame clones only and misses some. The sample records fewer than 85,000 clones, roughly nine tenths being singletons. Sequencing used peripheral blood, obtained in the first trimester of pregnancy. These receptors were obtained from a female donor in good health, enrolled as a control in a pregnancy study. The CDR3 runs from the conserved cysteine through the conserved F or W. A D gene is named only where the DNA matches it firmly. Part of the rows lack a size; the others show once, few, many or a class for expanded clones.

V	size	D	J	DNA	CDR3
TRBV9	-	TRBD2	TRBJ2-3	TGTGCCAGTAGCGGGAGCCGCACAGATACGCAGTATTTT	CASSGSRTDTQYF
TRBV6-1	-	TRBD1	TRBJ1-2	TGTGCCAGCAGTGAAACATCGACAGGGAACTATGGCTACACCTTC	CASSETSTGNYGYTF
TRBV6-6	-	TRBD1	TRBJ2-7	TGTGCCAGCAGTTACGGACAGGGGAACGAGCAGTACTTC	CASSYGQGNEQYF
TRBV5-1	-	TRBD2	TRBJ2-7	TGCGCCAGCAGCGTAATAGCGGGAAGCTCCTACGAGCAGTACTTC	CASSVIAGSSYEQYF
TRBV18	-	TRBD1	TRBJ2-7	TGTGCCAGCTCACCACCCGGGACAGCCTACGAGCAGTACTTC	CASSPPGTAYEQYF
TRBV5-1	-	-	TRBJ2-3	TGCGCCAGCAGTGAGAGCGGGAGCACAGATACGCAGTATTTT	CASSESGSTDTQYF
TRBV7-8	-	-	TRBJ2-7	TGTGCCAGCAGCTTCGATGCAGGGTACGAGCAGTACTTC	CASSFDAGYEQYF
TRBV5-1	-	TRBD1	TRBJ2-3	TGCGCCAGCAGCTTGCCTCGACAGGGTTCGGCAGATACGCAGTATTTT	CASSLPRQGSADTQYF
TRBV7-8	-	TRBD1	TRBJ2-7	TGTGCCAGCAGCCGGACAGGGCGCGAGCAGTACTTC	CASSRTGREQYF
TRBV7-2	-	-	TRBJ2-3	TGTGCCAGCAGCGCCTCTGGCGGGACCTACACAGATACGCAGTATTTT	CASSASGGTYTDTQYF
TRBV6-5	-	-	TRBJ2-7	TGTGCCAGCAGCCGACAGGATTCCTACGAGCAGTACTTC	CASSRQDSYEQYF
TRBV11-1	-	TRBD2	TRBJ2-2	TGTGCCAGCAGCTTAGAATGGCGGGAGAGGTTAGACACCGGGGAGCTGTTTTTT	CASSLEWRERLDTGELFF
TRBV27	-	-	TRBJ1-5	TGTGCCAGCAGTACGACCCCGACAGTAAATCAGCCCCAGCATTTT	CASSTTPTVNQPQHF
TRBV15	-	-	TRBJ2-1	TGTGCCACCAGCAGAGATAATCAGCAGGCAGTCACCCCCTACAATGAGCAGTTCTTC	CATSRDNQQAVTPYNEQFF
TRBV2	-	-	TRBJ2-7	TGTGCCAGCAGGGCAGCCTACGAGCAGTACTTC	CASRAAYEQYF
TRBV7-9	-	-	TRBJ2-1	TGTGCCAGACAACCGCTAGTGGAGGGTGAGCAGTTCTTC	CARQPLVEGEQFF
TRBV10-3	-	-	TRBJ1-1	TGTGCCATCAGTGAAGTGACGGTTGGAGGGGTGAACACTGAAGCTTTCTTT	CAISEVTVGGVNTEAFF
TRBV5-1	-	-	TRBJ1-2	TGCGCCAGCTTGGGCGACGGAAACTATGGCTACACCTTC	CASLGDGNYGYTF
TRBV28	-	TRBD2	TRBJ2-1	TGTGCCAGTTGCAGGGAGGGAGACAATGAGCAGTTCTTC	CASCREGDNEQFF
TRBV11-2	-	-	TRBJ2-3	TGTGCCAGCAGCTTAGATACTAGCAGCACAGATACGCAGTATTTT	CASSLDTSSTDTQYF
TRBV4-1	-	-	TRBJ2-3	TGCGCCAGCAGCCAAGTTCCAGGGCCCACAGATACGCAGTATTTT	CASSQVPGPTDTQYF
TRBV5-6	-	TRBD1	TRBJ2-5	TGTGCCAGCAGCTTGGATAGGACAGGGGCGGAGGGGGAGACCCAGTACTTC	CASSLDRTGAEGETQYF
TRBV29-1	-	-	TRBJ2-5	TGCAGCGTTGGGTCAGGGGCCAACCATTTCGAGACCCAGTACTTC	CSVGSGANHFETQYF
TRBV7-6	-	-	TRBJ2-7	TGTGCCAGCAGCCCCCAGGAGGGCAACTACGAGCAGTACTTC	CASSPQEGNYEQYF
TRBV5-5	-	-	TRBJ2-1	TGTGCCAGCAGACAACAGGCAGGGGATTCCTACAATGAGCAGTTCTTC	CASRQQAGDSYNEQFF
TRBV7-2	-	TRBD1	TRBJ2-1	TGTGCCAGCAGGAGGGACAGGGGTTCCAATGAGCAGTTCTTC	CASRRDRGSNEQFF
TRBV2	few	-	TRBJ1-2	TGTGCCAGCAGTGTGGGGGCTCTCTATGGCTACACCTTC	CASSVGALYGYTF
TRBV9	once	TRBD1	TRBJ2-5	TGTGCCAGCAGCGCCGGGACAGGGGACGAGACCCAGTACTTC	CASSAGTGDETQYF
TRBV10-3	-	-	TRBJ2-1	TGTGCCATCAGTGAGTCGTCACGGGGTCTGGGTGAGCAGTTCTTC	CAISESSRGLGEQFF
TRBV5-1	-	-	TRBJ2-7	TGCGCCAGCAGCTTGGGTACGGGACAAAAAGGGTACGAGCAGTACTTC	CASSLGTGQKGYEQYF
TRBV5-1	-	-	TRBJ2-6	TGCGCCAGCAGCTTGCCAGGAGGCTCGACCGCTTCTGGGGCCAACGTCCTGACTTTC	CASSLPGGSTASGANVLTF
TRBV28	-	-	TRBJ2-7	TGTGCCAGCAGTTTGTGGCTGTACGAGCAGTACTTC	CASSLWLYEQYF
TRBV5-1	-	TRBD2	TRBJ2-3	TGCGCCAGCAGCTGGCGGACTAGCGGGACTAGCACAGATACGCAGTATTTT	CASSWRTSGTSTDTQYF
TRBV28	-	TRBD2	TRBJ2-7	TGTGCCAGCAGCTCTTCGGGAGGGGATCCGCCCTACGAGCAGTACTTC	CASSSSGGDPPYEQYF
TRBV5-6	-	TRBD1	TRBJ2-7	TGTGCCAGCAGCCAGACAGGGACCTACGAGCAGTACTTC	CASSQTGTYEQYF
TRBV11-2	-	-	TRBJ2-7	TGTGCCAGCAGCTTACAGGGTTACGAGCAGTACTTC	CASSLQGYEQYF
TRBV13	-	TRBD1	TRBJ1-1	TGTGCCAGCAGCCTACAGGGGGCCACTGAAGCTTTCTTT	CASSLQGATEAFF
TRBV27	-	-	TRBJ2-7	TGTGCCAGCAGTTTAAGCGCCTCCAACGGGCAGTACTTC	CASSLSASNGQYF
TRBV29-1	-	-	TRBJ2-2	TGCAGCGTTGACGGACAGAACACCGGGGAGCTGTTTTTT	CSVDGQNTGELFF
TRBV6-9	-	-	TRBJ2-1	TGTGCCAGCAGTTCAAGCGGGTTCTCCTACAATGAGCAGTTCTTC	CASSSSGFSYNEQFF
TRBV23-1	once	-	TRBJ1-4	TGCGCCAGCAGTCTGGACAGAAAAAATGAAAAACTGTTTTTT	CASSLDRKNEKLFF
TRBV13	-	TRBD1	TRBJ2-2	TGTGCCAGCAGCTTAGGAAGACAGGGAAATGGAGGGGAGCTGTTTTTT	CASSLGRQGNGGELFF
TRBV11-3	once	-	TRBJ2-7	TGTGCCAGCAGCCCAGAGCGGGCTGGAGGCGAGCAGTACTTC	CASSPERAGGEQYF
TRBV2	-	-	TRBJ2-1	TGTGCCAGCAAAACGGCCTACAATGAGCAGTTCTTC	CASKTAYNEQFF
TRBV7-8	-	TRBD2	TRBJ2-5	TGTGCCAGCAGGATTCCGGGACTAGCCCAAGAGACCCAGTACTTC	CASRIPGLAQETQYF
TRBV6-5	-	TRBD1	TRBJ1-2	TGTGCCAGCAGTTACGGGGGACAGGGTGCGAGCTACACCTTC	CASSYGGQGASYTF
TRBV15	-	-	TRBJ2-7	TGTGCCACCAGCGCCCTGGGGGCGCAGAACGAGCAGTACTTC	CATSALGAQNEQYF
TRBV4-1	-	TRBD1	TRBJ2-7	TGCGCCAGCGCCCCAGGGGGAGCTCGTTCCTACGAGCAGTACTTC	CASAPGGARSYEQYF
TRBV18	-	TRBD2	TRBJ2-4	TGTGCCAGCTCACCTACTAGCGGGAGTTTGGTCAAAAACATTCAGTACTTC	CASSPTSGSLVKNIQYF
TRBV28	-	TRBD1	TRBJ2-4	TGTGCCAGCAGTTTGGGACAGTTAGCCAAAAACATTCAGTACTTC	CASSLGQLAKNIQYF
TRBV5-1	-	TRBD1	TRBJ2-2	TGCGCCAGCAGCGTGGGACAGCTAAACACCGGGGAGCTGTTTTTT	CASSVGQLNTGELFF
TRBV5-1	-	TRBD2	TRBJ2-2	TGCGCCAGCAGCTTGGGTCTAGCGGGAACGGACACCGGGGAGCTGTTTTTT	CASSLGLAGTDTGELFF
TRBV5-1	-	TRBD1	TRBJ2-7	TGCGCCAGCAGCATCGCCGGGACAGGGGGCGAGGAGCAGTACTTC	CASSIAGTGGEEQYF
TRBV6-5	once	TRBD2	TRBJ2-5	TGTGCCAGCAGTTACCGACGGACTAGCGGCCAAGAGACCCAGTACTTC	CASSYRRTSGQETQYF
TRBV5-1	-	TRBD2	TRBJ2-5	TGCGCCAGCAGCACCAATTTTCGACTAGCGGGGGGATCCGGGACCCAGTACTTC	CASSTNFRLAGGSGTQYF